These 11 T cell receptor beta chains were sequenced from one sample in a study of blood T cell repertoires in COVID-19. Clones were sequenced by immunoSEQ multiplex PCR, and TCRdb holds only the in-frame ones, with some missing. The repertoire holds around 180,000 clones, roughly 86% seen once, with 2.5% to 3.5% in the top ten. Source material: peripheral blood. These receptors were taken from a woman aged 25 to 45 with active or convalescent COVID-19.

This chain links TRBV11-2 with TRBJ2-5; D might be TRBD1 (5 bases). This CDR3 has 14 amino acids. CDR1 and CDR2 from the germline V gene are SGHAT and FQNNGV. Deletions cut 1 base from V and 2 bases from J, with 8 bases between. The CDR3 here is CASSLVREQETQYF. CDR3 in DNA: TGTGCCAGCAGCTTAGTCAGGGAACAAGAGACCCAGTACTTC.

This chain joins TRBV6-5 and TRBJ2-7; 8 bases map to TRBD1. V shed 5 bases and J 3 bases; nucleotides not matched to a gene: 6. Germline-derived CDR1 and CDR2 are MNHEY and SVGAGI. The CDR3 has 14 amino acids. The CDR3 loop is CASSLDRGVYEQYF. The CDR3 region has the DNA TGTGCCAGCAGTCTAGACAGGGGTGTCTACGAGCAGTACTTC.

The V call is TRBV18, the J call TRBJ1-2, with TRBD1 matching over 9 bases. J gave up 2 bases and V 4 bases, and 5 bases lay outside the gene matches. Germline CDR1 KGHSH, CDR2 LQKENI. The CDR3 loop spans 15 amino acids. For the CDR3, the DNA is TGTGCCAGCTCACGGACAGGGGTAATGAACTATGGCTACACCTTC. Translation: CASSRTGVMNYGYTF.

The chain's CDR3 is CASSPTGRGGNQPQHF. The CDR3 DNA reads TGTGCCAGCAGCCCGACAGGGAGAGGAGGTAATCAGCCCCAGCATTTT. The chain couples TRBV27 to TRBJ1-5; 7 bases match TRBD1. CDR1 and CDR2 (germline): MNHEY, SMNVEV (reference sequence). CDR3 length: 16 residues. The J segment lost 4 bases and the V segment lost 6 bases, leaving 12 bases of the junction unmatched.

The chain links TRBV6-5 to TRBJ2-1; TRBD2 agrees at 10 bases. CDR3 size: 15 residues. With 6 bases clipped from V and 4 bases from J, the junction kept 6 bases outside the gene matches. CDR1 MNHEY and CDR2 SVGAGI come from the germline V gene. In nucleotides, the CDR3 is TGTGCCAGCAGCTCAGAGCGGGAGGGGTACAATGAGCAGTTCTTC. Translation: CASSSEREGYNEQFF.

The CDR3 protein is CASSFLASGSPSYNEQFF. In DNA, the CDR3 is TGTGCCAGCAGCTTCCTGGCTAGCGGGAGCCCCTCCTACAATGAGCAGTTCTTC. The chain carries TRBV11-2 and TRBJ2-1, with 10 nucleotides matching TRBD2. The ends lost 3 bases at V and 0 bases at J; junction bases unmatched: 8. CDR3 length: 18 amino acids. CDR1 is SGHAT and CDR2 is FQNNGV in the germline V gene.

V usage is TRBV11-2 and J usage is TRBJ1-2, with TRBD1 identical over 11 bases. Germline lookup yields CDR1 SGHAT and CDR2 FQNNGV. V lost 5 bases, J lost 8 bases, and 13 bases stayed unmatched. The CDR3 runs to 16 residues. This CDR3 is CASSPSVDRGRLGYTF. In DNA, the CDR3 is TGTGCCAGCAGCCCAAGCGTGGACAGGGGGCGGTTAGGCTACACCTTC.

This chain uses TRBV20-1 with TRBJ2-7; D is unresolved. Germline CDR1 is DFQATT and CDR2 is SNEGSKA (reference sequence). Deletions cut 3 bases from V and 2 bases from J, with 5 bases between. This CDR3 spans 11 amino acids. CDR3 bases: TGCAGTGCTAGCCAGACCTACGAGCAGTACTTC. Its translation: CSASQTYEQYF.

The chain employs TRBV7-2 and TRBJ2-2; 7 bases are a match to TRBD1. Germline V CDR1 and CDR2: SGHTA, FQGNSA. The length of the CDR3 is 16 residues. After removal of 4 bases from V and 3 bases from J, the junction contained 8 bases not matched to a gene. The CDR3 sequence is CASSSKTGFYTGELFF. DNA for the CDR3: TGTGCCAGCAGCTCAAAGACAGGGTTCTACACCGGGGAGCTGTTTTTT.

This chain joins TRBV5-6 and TRBJ1-1, with TRBD1 matching over 10 bases. This CDR3 comprises 15 residues. The V segment lost 4 bases and the J segment 1 base; nucleotides outside the gene matches: 4. Germline CDR1 is SGHDT and CDR2 is YYEEEE. The CDR3 region has the DNA TGTGCCAGCAGCGGGACAGGGGCCCCGAACACTGAAGCTTTCTTT. Translating gives CASSGTGAPNTEAFF.

As to this clone: Germline is not matched at one junction end, which may reflect a read error. This chain uses TRBV6-5 with TRBJ2-1; the match to TRBD2 covers 16 bases. The CDR3 totals 14 residues. In germline, CDR1 is MNHEY, CDR2 SVGAGI. CDR3 nucleotide sequence: TGTGCCAGCAAACCGGGACTAGCGGGGGGGCCTTTGATCTTC. The encoded protein is CASKPGLAGGPLIF.